The 17 T cell receptor beta chains in this list originate from one sample, sequenced in a study of T cell clones after liver transplantation. Some clones are missing from TCRdb's copy, which holds only in-frame ones; the method was immunoSEQ multiplex PCR. The sample shows 9,500 to 15,000 clones, roughly 74% of them seen only once. The material sequenced was CD8+ T cells from blood, taken at the 22-month timepoint. Receptors were obtained from a human patient who received a liver transplant. Some T cells may arise from the graft donor.

The V call is TRBV11-2, the J call TRBJ2-1; D remains ambiguous. Germline CDR1 and CDR2: SGHAT and FQNNGV. CDR3 length equals 13 residues. V lost 1 base, J lost 6 bases, and 7 bases lay in between. This CDR3 is CASSLAPFNEQFF. In DNA, the CDR3 is TGTGCCAGCAGCTTAGCCCCCTTCAATGAGCAGTTCTTC.

In DNA, the CDR3 is TGTGCCAGCAGCCCTCCCTTCGGGCCGAGCTCCTACAATGAGCAGTTCTTC. Protein product: CASSPPFGPSSYNEQFF. V and J are TRBV11-2 and TRBJ2-1, with no clear D. The CDR3 totals 17 residues. The germline gives CDR1 SGHAT, CDR2 FQNNGV. The V gene lost 5 bases and the J gene lost 0 bases, with 17 bases spanning the gap.

This clone has a handful of counts. The genes are TRBV5-6 and TRBJ2-5; tentatively, D is TRBD1 (5 bases). This CDR3 region has 13 residues. The germline CDR1 and CDR2 sequences are SGHDT and YYEEEE. Trimming took 0 bases from V and 2 from J, leaving 5 bases between them. CDR3: CASSLGQQETQYF. CDR3 DNA sequence: TGTGCCAGCAGCTTGGGACAGCAAGAGACCCAGTACTTC.

This clone was detected a few times. The gene calls are TRBV7-9 and TRBJ2-7; D ambiguous. Germline loops: CDR1 SEHNR, CDR2 FQNEAQ (reference sequence). The CDR3 covers 11 residues. V lost 5 bases and J lost 5, with 7 bases in between. DNA for the CDR3: TGTGCCAGCAGCCAAAATCACGAGCAGTACTTC. Protein: CASSQNHEQYF.

This clone turned up a few times. The chain couples TRBV5-1 to TRBJ2-3; 13 nucleotides align to TRBD2. The length of the CDR3 is 16 residues. Trimming cost V 5 bases and J 2 bases; bases outside gene matches: 5. Germline assignment: CDR1 SGHRS and CDR2 YFSETQ. Written as DNA, the CDR3 is TGCGCCAGCAGAACCGGACTAGCGGGAGACACAGATACGCAGTATTTT. Translated: CASRTGLAGDTDTQYF.

V usage is TRBV4-3 and J usage is TRBJ1-1, with TRBD1 as a possible D gene (6 bases). CDR3 size: 13 residues. Looked up from germline, CDR1 is LGHNA and CDR2 is YSLEER. V was shortened by 4 bases and J by 4 bases, with 10 bases between the two germline ends. CDR3 protein: CASSPDRGTEAFF. In DNA, the CDR3 is TGCGCCAGCAGCCCGGACAGAGGCACTGAAGCTTTCTTT.

The genes are TRBV4-3 and TRBJ1-6; TRBD1 matches 7 bases. Germline values: CDR1 LGHNA, CDR2 YSLEER. The length of the CDR3 is 15 residues. V shed 1 base, J shed 7 bases, and the junction held 4 bases outside the gene matches. CDR3 bases: TGCGCCAGCAGCCAAGCTCAGGGGGACAATTCACCCCTCCACTTT. Translation: CASSQAQGDNSPLHF.

This clone was counted between two and nine times. The chain joins TRBV6-7 to TRBJ2-7, with TRBD2 as a possible D gene (5 bases). TRBV6-7 is an open reading frame, and its role is uncertain. Trimming removed 5 bases from V and 6 bases from J, with 5 bases in between. The CDR3 covers 10 residues. The CDR3 nucleotides read TGTGCCAGCAGTCGGGGCGAGCAGTACTTC. As protein: CASSRGEQYF.

V gene TRBV5-6 combines with J gene TRBJ2-1, with D uncertain. The CDR3 loop spans 13 amino acids. Germline-derived CDR1 and CDR2 are SGHDT and YYEEEE. Trimming pared 2 bases from V and 4 bases from J, leaving 7 bases between. Written as DNA, the CDR3 is TGTGCCAGCAGCTTTGTGGGGTACAATGAGCAGTTCTTC. This codes for CASSFVGYNEQFF.

The rearrangement joins TRBV11-3 to TRBJ2-5; D perhaps matches TRBD1 (6 bases). V lost 4 bases and J 9 bases, leaving 12 bases between the germline ends. Germline V gene sequence: CDR1 SGHNT, CDR2 YENEEA. This CDR3 has 12 residues. The CDR3 DNA sequence: TGTGCCAGCAGCTCACCAGGGGTGCCCCAGTACTTC. It codes for CASSSPGVPQYF.

This rearrangement joins TRBV7-9 to TRBJ1-4; 7 positions match TRBD1. The germline V gene has CDR1 SEHNR and CDR2 FQNEAQ (reference sequence). The CDR3 covers 16 residues. V gave up 4 bases and J gave up 5 bases; unmatched junction bases: 10. CDR3 coding DNA: TGTGCCAGCAGCTCGAATCGCCGGGACAGAAATGAAAAACTGTTTTTT. Translation: CASSSNRRDRNEKLFF.

The gene calls are TRBV29-1 and TRBJ2-7; D may match TRBD1 or TRBD2 (5 bases each). The CDR3 extends over 13 amino acids. Germline V gene data show CDR1 as SQVTM and CDR2 as ANQGSEA. Trimming left V 2 bases short and J 5 bases short, with 13 bases between. The DNA of the CDR3 is TGCAGCGTTGAACTCAGGGAGATAGACGAGCAGTACTTC. Translation: CSVELREIDEQYF.

The CDR3 region is CASSQPVGVSGGEFTDTQYF. The CDR3 region has the DNA TGTGCCAGCAGCCAGCCCGTTGGTGTTAGCGGGGGGGAATTCACAGATACGCAGTATTTT. The J gene is TRBJ2-3, the V gene TRBV4-2, with 11 nucleotides matching TRBD2. Germline V gene lookup returns CDR1 LGHNA and CDR2 YNFKEQ. The CDR3 has 20 amino acids. Trimming at V came to 3 bases and at J to 2 bases, leaving 16 bases not matched to a gene.

V gene TRBV6-1 combines with J gene TRBJ2-2; unclear D gene. The CDR3 covers 13 residues. The germline CDR1 and CDR2 sequences are MNHNS and SASEGT. V lost 10 bases, J lost 1 base, and 10 bases lay in between. CDR3 sequence: CAIDAGNTGELFF. In DNA form, the CDR3 reads TGTGCCATCGACGCCGGGAACACCGGGGAGCTGTTTTTT.

The chain recombines TRBV15 with TRBJ2-5; D might be TRBD1 (7 bases). This CDR3 has 15 residues. Trimming removed 5 bases from V and 2 bases from J, with 15 bases in between. Germline V lookup: CDR1 LNHNV, CDR2 YYDKDF (reference sequence). The DNA of the CDR3 is TGTGCCACCAGCGGAGGGACAGCCTCACAAGAGACCCAGTACTTC. Protein sequence: CATSGGTASQETQYF.

The chain couples TRBV5-6 to TRBJ1-2; D call uncertain. Trimming pared 0 bases from V and 9 bases from J, leaving 12 bases between. Germline V lookup: CDR1 SGHDT, CDR2 YYEEEE. This CDR3 comprises 13 residues. DNA for the CDR3: TGTGCCAGCAGCTTGGAAGGAGGAAAGCGCTACACCTTC. Protein sequence: CASSLEGGKRYTF.

This clone was seen a few times. This sequence joins TRBV19 and TRBJ2-3; TRBD2 is a possible D gene (6 bases). From germline, CDR1 is LNHDA and CDR2 SQIVND (reference sequence). The germline V and J ends were trimmed by 6 bases and 4 bases, with 17 bases remaining between them. The CDR3 consists of 15 residues. The CDR3 DNA is TGTGCCAGTAGGCCCATGGGCGGGATATCAGATACGCAGTATTTT. It is translated as CASRPMGGISDTQYF.